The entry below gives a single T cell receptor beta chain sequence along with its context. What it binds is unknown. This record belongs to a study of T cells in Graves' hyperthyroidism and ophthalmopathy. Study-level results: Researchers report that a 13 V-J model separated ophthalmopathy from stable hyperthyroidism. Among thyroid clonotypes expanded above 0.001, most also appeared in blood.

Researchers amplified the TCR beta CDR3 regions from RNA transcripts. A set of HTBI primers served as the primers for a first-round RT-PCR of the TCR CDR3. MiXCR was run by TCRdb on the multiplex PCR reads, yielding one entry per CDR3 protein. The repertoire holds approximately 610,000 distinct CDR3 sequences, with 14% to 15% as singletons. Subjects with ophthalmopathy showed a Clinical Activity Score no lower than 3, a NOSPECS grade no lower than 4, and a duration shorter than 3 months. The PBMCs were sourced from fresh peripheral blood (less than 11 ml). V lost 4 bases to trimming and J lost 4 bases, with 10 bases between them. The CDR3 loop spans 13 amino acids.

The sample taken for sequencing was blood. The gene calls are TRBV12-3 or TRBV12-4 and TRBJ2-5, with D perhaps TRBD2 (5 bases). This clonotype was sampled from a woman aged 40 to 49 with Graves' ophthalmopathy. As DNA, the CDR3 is TGTGCCAGCAGTTCCTATGGAGGAGAGACCCAGTACTTC. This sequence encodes CASSSYGGETQYF.